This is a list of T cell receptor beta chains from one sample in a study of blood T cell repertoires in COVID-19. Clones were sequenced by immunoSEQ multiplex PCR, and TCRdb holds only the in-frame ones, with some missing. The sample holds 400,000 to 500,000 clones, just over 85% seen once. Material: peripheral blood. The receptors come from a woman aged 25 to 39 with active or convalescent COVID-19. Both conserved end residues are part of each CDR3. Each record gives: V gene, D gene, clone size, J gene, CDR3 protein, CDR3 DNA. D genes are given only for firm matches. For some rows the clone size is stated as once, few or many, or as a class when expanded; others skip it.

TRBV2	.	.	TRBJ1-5	CASSEAEALNQPQHF	TGTGCCAGCAGTGAAGCCGAAGCCCTTAATCAGCCCCAGCATTTT
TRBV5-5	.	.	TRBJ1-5	CASSLTGNSNQPQHF	TGTGCCAGCAGCTTGACGGGGAATAGCAATCAGCCCCAGCATTTT
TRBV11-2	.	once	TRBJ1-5	CASSQGRSNQPQHF	TGTGCCAGCAGCCAGGGGCGCAGCAATCAGCCCCAGCATTTT
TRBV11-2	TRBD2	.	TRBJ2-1	CASSLRRLAGGINEQFF	TGTGCCAGCAGCTTGCGGCGACTAGCGGGAGGAATCAATGAGCAGTTCTTC
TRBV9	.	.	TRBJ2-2	CASSVVASLGGELFF	TGTGCCAGCAGCGTAGTTGCTAGTCTTGGCGGGGAGCTGTTTTTT
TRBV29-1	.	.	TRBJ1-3	CSAPDSRGTIYF	TGCAGCGCCCCGGACAGCCGGGGCACCATATATTTT
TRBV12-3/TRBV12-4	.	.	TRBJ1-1	CASSSQGTEAFF	TGTGCCAGCAGTTCGCAGGGCACTGAAGCTTTCTTT
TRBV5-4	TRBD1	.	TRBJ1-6	CASSPDRGNSPLHF	TGTGCCAGCAGCCCGGACAGGGGTAATTCACCCCTCCACTTT
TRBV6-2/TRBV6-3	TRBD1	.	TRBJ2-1	CASSGDSSPFF	TGTGCCAGCAGTGGGGACAGCTCTCCTTTCTTC
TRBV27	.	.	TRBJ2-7	CASSISHSYEQYF	TGTGCCAGCAGCATTAGTCACTCCTACGAGCAGTACTTC
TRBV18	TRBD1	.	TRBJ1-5	CASSPQVVGTGINQPQHF	TGTGCCAGCTCACCCCAAGTTGTCGGGACAGGGATTAATCAGCCCCAGCATTTT
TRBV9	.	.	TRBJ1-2	CASSPYMDGGNYGYTF	TGTGCCAGCAGCCCGTACATGGACGGAGGCAACTATGGCTACACCTTC
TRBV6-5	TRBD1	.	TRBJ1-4	CASRPGTGLVSLFF	TGTGCCAGCAGGCCCGGGACAGGGTTAGTGTCACTGTTTTTT
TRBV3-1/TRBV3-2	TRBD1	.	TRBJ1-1	CASSEQGAGTEAFF	TGTGCCAGCAGCGAACAGGGGGCGGGCACTGAAGCTTTCTTT
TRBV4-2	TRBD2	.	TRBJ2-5	CASSQATGTSGEETQYF	TGTGCCAGCAGCCAAGCCACCGGGACTAGCGGGGAAGAGACCCAGTACTTC
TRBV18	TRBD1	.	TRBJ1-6	CASSLRGDRAGSPLHF	TGTGCCAGCTCACTCCGCGGGGACAGGGCTGGTTCACCCCTCCACTTT
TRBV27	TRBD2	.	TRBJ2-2	CASSLSSILSSGRGKGELFF	TGTGCCAGCAGTTTATCCTCGATCCTCTCTAGCGGGAGAGGAAAGGGGGAGCTGTTTTTT
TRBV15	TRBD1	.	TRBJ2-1	CATSSSSGQEPYNEQFF	TGTGCCACCAGCAGCTCCTCGGGACAGGAGCCTTACAATGAGCAGTTCTTC
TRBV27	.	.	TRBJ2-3	CASSLRGTDTQYF	TGTGCCAGCAGCCTCAGGGGCACAGATACGCAGTATTTT
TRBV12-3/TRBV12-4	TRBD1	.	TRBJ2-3	CASSGTGADTQYF	TGTGCCAGCAGCGGGACAGGGGCGGATACGCAGTATTTT
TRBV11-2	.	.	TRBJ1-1	CASSVGVNTEAFF	TGTGCCAGCAGCGTCGGGGTGAACACTGAAGCTTTCTTT
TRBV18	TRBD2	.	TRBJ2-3	CASSPPGLAGADTQYF	TGTGCCAGCTCACCACCGGGACTAGCGGGAGCAGATACGCAGTATTTT
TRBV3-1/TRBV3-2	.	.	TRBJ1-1	CASSQYSTGASGTEAFF	TGTGCCAGCAGCCAATACTCCACAGGTGCGTCGGGCACTGAAGCTTTCTTT
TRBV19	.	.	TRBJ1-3	CASSSPRTPTGNTIYF	TGTGCCAGTAGTAGCCCCCGGACACCGACTGGAAACACCATATATTTT
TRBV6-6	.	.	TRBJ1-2	CASSFDSGSGYTF	TGTGCCAGCAGCTTCGACTCTGGTTCTGGCTACACCTTC
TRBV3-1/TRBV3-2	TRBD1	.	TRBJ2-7	CASSHTGTGADEQYF	TGTGCCAGCAGCCATACCGGGACAGGGGCCGACGAGCAGTACTTC
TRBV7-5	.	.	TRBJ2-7	CVRSLMGRTYEQYF	TGTGTCAGAAGCTTAATGGGCAGGACCTACGAGCAGTACTTC
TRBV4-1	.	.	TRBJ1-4	CASSQGATNEKLFF	TGCGCCAGCAGCCAAGGAGCAACTAATGAAAAACTGTTTTTT
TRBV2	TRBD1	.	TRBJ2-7	CASRTGVSKEQYF	TGTGCCAGCCGGACAGGGGTTTCGAAGGAGCAGTACTTC
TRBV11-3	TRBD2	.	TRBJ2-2	CASSLATGAGDLTGELFF	TGTGCCAGCAGCTTAGCGACTGGAGCGGGAGACCTCACCGGGGAGCTGTTTTTT
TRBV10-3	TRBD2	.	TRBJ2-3	CAISEGGSGRGTDTQYF	TGTGCCATCAGTGAGGGGGGTAGCGGGAGAGGGACAGATACGCAGTATTTT
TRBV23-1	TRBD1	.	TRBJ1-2	CASSPRGKGDGYTF	TGCGCCAGCAGTCCCAGGGGGAAAGGGGATGGCTACACCTTC
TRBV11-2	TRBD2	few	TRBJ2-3	CASSLGRLRDYYTDTQYF	TGTGCCAGCAGCTTAGGTCGTTTACGGGACTACTACACAGATACGCAGTATTTT
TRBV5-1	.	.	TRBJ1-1	CASSVDRGDEVAFF	TGCGCCAGCAGCGTGGACCGGGGGGATGAGGTGGCTTTCTTT
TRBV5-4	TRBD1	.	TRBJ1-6	CASSSQGVVDSPLHF	TGTGCCAGCAGCTCACAGGGGGTCGTGGATTCACCCCTCCACTTT
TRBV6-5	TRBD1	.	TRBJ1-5	CASIWDRGDQPQHF	TGTGCCAGCATATGGGACAGGGGTGACCAGCCCCAGCATTTT
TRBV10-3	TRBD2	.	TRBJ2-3	CAISESGGGRGDTQYF	TGTGCCATCAGTGAGTCTGGGGGAGGGCGCGGGGATACGCAGTATTTT
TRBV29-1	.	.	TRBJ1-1	CSVGTGLPEAFF	TGCAGCGTCGGTACAGGTCTCCCTGAAGCTTTCTTT
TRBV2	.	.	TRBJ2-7	CASSVGGALNEQYF	TGTGCCAGCAGTGTCGGAGGGGCTTTGAACGAGCAGTACTTC
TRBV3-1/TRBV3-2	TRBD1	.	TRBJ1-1	CASSHLDRDDTEAFF	TGTGCCAGCAGCCATTTAGACAGGGACGACACTGAAGCTTTCTTT
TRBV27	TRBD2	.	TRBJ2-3	CASSGLAGDSTQYF	TGTGCCAGCAGTGGACTAGCGGGGGACTCAACGCAGTATTTT
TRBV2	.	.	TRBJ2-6	CASGGFVTF	TGTGCCAGCGGCGGGTTTGTGACTTTC
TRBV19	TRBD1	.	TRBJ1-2	CASSSLPGQGHYGYTF	TGTGCCAGTAGCTCCCTCCCGGGACAGGGGCACTATGGCTACACCTTC
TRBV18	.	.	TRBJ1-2	CASSLREVSDGYTF	TGTGCCAGCTCACTACGTGAGGTATCGGATGGCTACACCTTC
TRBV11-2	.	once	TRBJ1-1	CASSLSTEAFF	TGTGCCAGCAGCCTGAGCACTGAAGCTTTCTTT
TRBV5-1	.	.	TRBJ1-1	CASSLGTLGNTEAFF	TGCGCCAGCAGCTTGGGGACTTTGGGGAACACTGAAGCTTTCTTT
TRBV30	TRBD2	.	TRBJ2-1	CAWSLAGVYNEQFF	TGTGCCTGGAGTCTAGCGGGAGTCTACAATGAGCAGTTCTTC